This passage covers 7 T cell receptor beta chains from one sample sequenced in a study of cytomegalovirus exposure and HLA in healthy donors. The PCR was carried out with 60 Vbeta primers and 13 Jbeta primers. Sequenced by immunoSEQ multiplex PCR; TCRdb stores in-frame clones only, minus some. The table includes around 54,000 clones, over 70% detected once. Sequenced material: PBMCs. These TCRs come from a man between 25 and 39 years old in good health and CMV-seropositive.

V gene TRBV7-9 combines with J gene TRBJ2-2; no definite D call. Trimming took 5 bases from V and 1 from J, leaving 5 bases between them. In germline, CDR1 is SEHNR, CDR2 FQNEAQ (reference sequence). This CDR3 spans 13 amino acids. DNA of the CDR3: TGTGCCAGCAGCCAGGTGAACACCGGGGAGCTGTTTTTT. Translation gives CASSQVNTGELFF.

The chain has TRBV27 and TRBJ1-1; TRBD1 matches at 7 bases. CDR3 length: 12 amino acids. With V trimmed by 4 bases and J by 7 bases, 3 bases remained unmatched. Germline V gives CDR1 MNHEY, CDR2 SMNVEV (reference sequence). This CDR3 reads CASSYWTGEAFF. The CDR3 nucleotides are TGTGCCAGCAGTTACTGGACAGGTGAAGCTTTCTTT.

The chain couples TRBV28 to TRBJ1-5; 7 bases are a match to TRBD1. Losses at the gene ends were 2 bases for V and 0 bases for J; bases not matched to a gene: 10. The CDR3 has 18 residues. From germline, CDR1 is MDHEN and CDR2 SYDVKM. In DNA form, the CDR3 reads TGTGCCAGCAGTTTACTAGTGACAGGGACCTATAGCAATCAGCCCCAGCATTTT. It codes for CASSLLVTGTYSNQPQHF. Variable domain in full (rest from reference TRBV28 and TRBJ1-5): DVKVTQSSRYLVKRTGEKVFLECVQDMDHENMFWYRQDPGLGLRLIYFSYDVKMKEKGDIPEGYSVSREKKERFSLILESASTNQTSMYLCASSLLVTGTYSNQPQHFGDGTRLSIL.

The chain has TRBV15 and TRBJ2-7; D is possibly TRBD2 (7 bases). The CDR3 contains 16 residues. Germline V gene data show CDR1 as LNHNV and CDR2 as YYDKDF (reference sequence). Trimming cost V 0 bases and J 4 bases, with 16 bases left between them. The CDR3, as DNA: TGTGCCACCAGCAGAGATCGGACCAAGGGGGGGTACGAGCAGTACTTC. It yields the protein CATSRDRTKGGYEQYF.

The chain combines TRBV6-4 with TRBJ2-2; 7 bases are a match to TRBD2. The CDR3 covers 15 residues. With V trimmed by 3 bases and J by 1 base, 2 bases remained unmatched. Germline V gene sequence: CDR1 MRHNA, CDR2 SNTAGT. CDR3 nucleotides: TGTGCCAGCAGTGATTTAGCGGGGAACACCGGGGAGCTGTTTTTT. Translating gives CASSDLAGNTGELFF.

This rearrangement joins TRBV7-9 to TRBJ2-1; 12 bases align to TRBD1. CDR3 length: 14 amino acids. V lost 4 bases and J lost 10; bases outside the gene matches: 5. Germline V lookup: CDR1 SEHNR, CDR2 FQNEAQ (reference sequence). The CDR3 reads CASSSGTGGWEQFF. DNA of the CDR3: TGTGCCAGCAGCTCCGGGACAGGGGGCTGGGAGCAGTTCTTC.

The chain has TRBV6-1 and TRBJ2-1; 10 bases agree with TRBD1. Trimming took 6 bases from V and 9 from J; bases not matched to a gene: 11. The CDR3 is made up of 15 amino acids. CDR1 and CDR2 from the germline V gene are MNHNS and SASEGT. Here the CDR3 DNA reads TGTGCCAGCAGAGCTCCCGGGACAGGGGTTACTGAGCAGTTCTTC. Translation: CASRAPGTGVTEQFF.